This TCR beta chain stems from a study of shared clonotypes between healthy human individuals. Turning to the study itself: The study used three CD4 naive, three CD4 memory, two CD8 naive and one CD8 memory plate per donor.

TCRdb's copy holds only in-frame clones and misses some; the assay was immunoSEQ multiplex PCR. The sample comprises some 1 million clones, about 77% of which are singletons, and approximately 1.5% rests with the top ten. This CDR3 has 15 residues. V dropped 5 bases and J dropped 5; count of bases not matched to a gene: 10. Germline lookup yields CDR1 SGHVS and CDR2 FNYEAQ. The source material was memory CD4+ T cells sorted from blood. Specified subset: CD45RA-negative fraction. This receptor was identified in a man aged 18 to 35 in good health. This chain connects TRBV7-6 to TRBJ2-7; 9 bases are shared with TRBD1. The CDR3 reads CASSARQGDLDEQYF. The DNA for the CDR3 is TGTGCCAGCAGCGCTAGACAGGGGGATCTTGACGAGCAGTACTTC.